This T cell receptor beta chain derives from a study of brain T cells in children with intractable seizures. The CDR3 sequence is 13 residues long. Germline-derived CDR1 and CDR2 are WSHSY and SAAADI. Trimming at V came to 8 bases and at J to 2 bases, leaving 6 bases not matched to a gene. Study-level results: Absence of clones before surgery may stem from lower sequencing depth. HCMV serostatus was not known, and viral specificity came from CDR3 similarity only.

This table comes from immunoSEQ multiplex PCR, and its TCRdb copy is limited to in-frame clones, with some not included. The sample lists around 38,000 clones, about nine tenths seen once, with 5% to 7.5% in the top ten. In regard to this clone: Its antigen is as yet unknown.

Sequencing was limited to surgery cases with top T cell transcript signatures in brain tissue. Patients received at least one anti-epileptic drug before surgery. The source material was peripheral blood, sampled at surgery. The receptor comes from a girl aged 2-9 years with tuberous sclerosis and intractable seizures. The V and J genes are TRBV10-2 and TRBJ2-7; 7 nucleotides match TRBD2. The CDR3 bases are TGCGCCAGCGGGGAGGGCGGAACCTACGAGCAGTACGTC. Residues: CASGEGGTYEQYV.